The rows below give T cell receptor beta chains drawn from one sample of a study of OX40 agonist ivuxolimab in advanced cancers. The data were produced by immunoSEQ multiplex PCR, yet TCRdb's version contains in-frame clones alone and is incomplete. The data contain 90,000 to 100,000 clones, about four fifths of them seen just once; the ten biggest clones take up about 1.6%. The sample consisted of CD4+ or CD8+ T cells sorted from blood, taken in a trial of the OX40 agonist ivuxolimab. Receptors originate from an adult with an advanced solid tumor such as melanoma, head and neck, liver or kidney cancer. CDR3s include the opening cysteine and the closing phenylalanine or tryptophan. The order of the fields is clone size, D gene, J gene, V gene, CDR3 DNA, CDR3 protein. D genes are given only for firm matches. Part of the rows lack a size; the others show once, few, many or a class for expanded clones.

>NA|TRBD2|TRBJ2-2|TRBV11-3
TGTGCCAGCAGCTTAAATGGCCTAGCGGGAGGCGGCGGGGAGCTGTTTTTT
CASSLNGLAGGGGELFF
>NA|NA|TRBJ2-2|TRBV5-1
TGCGCCAGCAGGGCTACACCGGCTTCCGGGGAGCTGTTTTTT
CASRATPASGELFF
>NA|TRBD2|TRBJ2-5|TRBV2
TGTGCCAGCCGTGGGGAACTAGCGGGCAAAGAGACCCAGTACTTC
CASRGELAGKETQYF
>NA|NA|TRBJ2-7|TRBV27
TGTGCCAGCAGCCCGGACTTGCGATACGAGCAGTACTTC
CASSPDLRYEQYF
>NA|TRBD2|TRBJ2-1|TRBV7-6
TGTGCCAGCAGCTTCACTAGCGGAAAGTACAATGAGCAGTTCTTC
CASSFTSGKYNEQFF
>NA|NA|TRBJ2-2|TRBV7-6
TGTGCCAGCAGCCCGTTTGGGGGAGCGAACACCGGGGAGCTGTTTTTT
CASSPFGGANTGELFF
>NA|TRBD1|TRBJ2-1|TRBV28
TGTGCCAGCAGTTTAGGGACAGGGGGCGGCAAGGCGCAGTTCTTC
CASSLGTGGGKAQFF
>NA|NA|TRBJ1-4|TRBV9
TGTGCCAGCAGCCCACGAAGCGACAGTGTTGGTGAAAAACTGTTTTTT
CASSPRSDSVGEKLFF
>NA|NA|TRBJ1-1|TRBV7-2
TGTGCCAGCAGCTTAGGGGGTGGCACTGAAGCTTTCTTT
CASSLGGGTEAFF
>NA|NA|TRBJ2-5|TRBV2
TGTGCCAGCAGTGAAGATACTAGCAGGGCGGGAGAGACCCAGTACTTC
CASSEDTSRAGETQYF
>NA|NA|TRBJ2-1|TRBV27
TGTGCCAGCAGTTTGAGGACAGCCTACAATGAGCAGTTCTTC
CASSLRTAYNEQFF
>few|NA|TRBJ2-1|TRBV5-1
TGCGCCAGCAGCCCTGGGACTCTAGCCGGGGTCGATGAGCAGTTCTTC
CASSPGTLAGVDEQFF
>NA|NA|TRBJ2-2|TRBV18
TGTGCCAGCTCACCTCCCGGACTCCTGAACACCGGGGAGCTGTTTTTT
CASSPPGLLNTGELFF
>NA|NA|TRBJ1-6|TRBV5-4
TGTGCCAGCAGGCAGGGACTGGATAATTCACCCCTCCACTTT
CASRQGLDNSPLHF
>NA|NA|TRBJ2-5|TRBV30
TGTGCCTGGAGTGTAATCAGTCCTCGGGCGGAGACCCAGTACTTC
CAWSVISPRAETQYF
>once|NA|TRBJ2-5|TRBV30
TGTGCCTGGGGTGGGTCGGCGGGTGGAACCAAAGAGACCCAGTACTTC
CAWGGSAGGTKETQYF
>NA|NA|TRBJ1-2|TRBV6-1
TGTGCCAGCAGCCGAATCGGACAGTATGGCTACACCTTC
CASSRIGQYGYTF
>NA|TRBD1|TRBJ2-5|TRBV6-5
TGTGCCAGCAGTCGGATCGTTCAGGGGGAAGAGACCCAGTACTTC
CASSRIVQGEETQYF
>NA|NA|TRBJ2-7|TRBV6-5
TGTGCCAGCACCCCTCATATGGGGTACGACGAGCAGTACTTC
CASTPHMGYDEQYF
>NA|TRBD2|TRBJ2-7|TRBV18
TGTGCCAGCTCACCCCGGGAGGGGCACTACGAGCAGTACTTC
CASSPREGHYEQYF